These 2 T cell receptor beta chains were sequenced from one sample in a study of T cell responses to AZD1222 COVID-19 vaccine. Repertoires were generated with immunoSEQ multiplex PCR, while TCRdb's copy carries only in-frame clones and drops some. The table has around 100,000 clones, about 85% seen once. This specimen was peripheral blood, taken on day 0 of AZD1222 vaccination. These receptors originate from an adult in good health.

This clone appeared a single time. The chain has TRBV6-6 and TRBJ1-1; D is uncertain. V gave up 7 bases and J gave up 0 bases, with 12 bases separating them. The V gene's germline CDR1 is MNHNY and CDR2 SVGAGI (reference sequence). CDR3 length: 14 residues. CDR3 protein: CASTKERLNTEAFF. The CDR3 DNA reads as TGTGCCAGCACCAAGGAACGGTTGAACACTGAAGCTTTCTTT.

The V call is TRBV7-2, the J call TRBJ2-2; 9 nucleotides align to TRBD1. The ends lost 1 base at V and 3 bases at J; junction bases unmatched: 3. The CDR3 length is 16 residues. CDR1 is SGHTA and CDR2 is FQGNSA in the germline V gene. The chain's CDR3 is CASSLVGQGDTGELFF. CDR3 nucleotide sequence: TGTGCCAGCAGCTTAGTGGGACAGGGAGACACCGGGGAGCTGTTTTTT.